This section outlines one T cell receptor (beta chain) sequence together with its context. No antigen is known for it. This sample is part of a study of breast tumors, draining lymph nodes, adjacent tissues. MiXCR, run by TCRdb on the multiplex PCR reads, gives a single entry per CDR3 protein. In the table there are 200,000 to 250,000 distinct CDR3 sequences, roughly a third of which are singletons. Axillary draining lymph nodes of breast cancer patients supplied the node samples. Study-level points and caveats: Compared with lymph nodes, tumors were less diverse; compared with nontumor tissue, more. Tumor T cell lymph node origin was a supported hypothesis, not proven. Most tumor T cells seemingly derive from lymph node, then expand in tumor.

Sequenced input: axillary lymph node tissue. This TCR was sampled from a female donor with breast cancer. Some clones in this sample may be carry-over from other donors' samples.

Written as DNA, the CDR3 is TGTGCCAGCAGCTACCCGGGGGGGGGTCGGGGCACAGATACGCAGTATTTT. Protein sequence: CASSYPGGGRGTDTQYF. The V call is TRBV5-4, the J call TRBJ2-3, with TRBD2 matching 8 bases. V lost 3 bases to trimming and J lost 1 base; unmatched junction nucleotides: 10. This CDR3 is 17 amino acids long. CDR1 and CDR2 from the germline V gene are SGHNT and YYREEE (reference sequence).